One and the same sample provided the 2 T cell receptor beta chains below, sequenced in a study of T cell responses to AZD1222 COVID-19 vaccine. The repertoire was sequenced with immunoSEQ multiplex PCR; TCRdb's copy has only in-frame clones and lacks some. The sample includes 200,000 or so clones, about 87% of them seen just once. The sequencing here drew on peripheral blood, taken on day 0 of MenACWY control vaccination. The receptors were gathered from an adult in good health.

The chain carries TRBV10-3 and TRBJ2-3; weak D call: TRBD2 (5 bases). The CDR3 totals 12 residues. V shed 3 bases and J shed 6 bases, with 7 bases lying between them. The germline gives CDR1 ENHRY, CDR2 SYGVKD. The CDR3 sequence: CAISETGDTQYF. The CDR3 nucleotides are TGTGCCATCAGTGAAACGGGGGATACGCAGTATTTT.

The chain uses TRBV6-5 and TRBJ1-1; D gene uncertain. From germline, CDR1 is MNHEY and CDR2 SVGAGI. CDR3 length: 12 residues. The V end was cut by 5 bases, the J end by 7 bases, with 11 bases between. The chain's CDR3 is CASSLRKNEAFF. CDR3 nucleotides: TGTGCCAGCAGTCTTAGAAAGAATGAAGCTTTCTTT.